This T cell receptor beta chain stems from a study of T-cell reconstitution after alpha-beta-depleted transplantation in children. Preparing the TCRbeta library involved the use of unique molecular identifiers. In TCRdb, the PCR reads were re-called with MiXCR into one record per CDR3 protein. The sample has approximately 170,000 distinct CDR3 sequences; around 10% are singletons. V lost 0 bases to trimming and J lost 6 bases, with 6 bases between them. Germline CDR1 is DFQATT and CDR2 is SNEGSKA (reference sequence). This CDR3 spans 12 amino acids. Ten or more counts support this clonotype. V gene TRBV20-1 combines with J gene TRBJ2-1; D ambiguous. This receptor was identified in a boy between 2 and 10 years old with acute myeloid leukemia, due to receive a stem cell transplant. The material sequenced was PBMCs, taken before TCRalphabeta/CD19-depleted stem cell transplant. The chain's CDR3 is CSARDQGNEQFF. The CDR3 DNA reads TGCAGTGCTAGAGATCAAGGCAATGAGCAGTTCTTC.